This T cell receptor beta chain came from a study of blood T cells in healthy people across ages. Study results and caveats: Both higher diversity and more naive CD4+ cells marked long-lived donors when set against aged donors. CMV status of donors was unknown, possibly confounding expanded clonotype changes.

Concerning this clonotype itself: Its cognate antigen is unknown.

CDR3 size: 13 residues. The ends were cut back, 6 bases at V and 1 base at J, with 9 bases in the middle. Primers used in a second PCR of about 7 to 12 cycles were a sample-barcoded 5' primer and a J-beta primer mix. A template-switch adaptor containing 12 random nucleotides labeled each cDNA molecule. A minimum of 2.5 million CDR3-containing paired-end reads was obtained for each sample. TCRdb analysed the 5' RACE reads with MiXCR anew, one entry per CDR3 protein. The profile shows about 2 million distinct CDR3 sequences, less than 50% of them singletons. Sequencing was done on a sample of blood. This TCR derives from a woman aged 40 to 49 in good health. The chain combines TRBV12-3 or TRBV12-4 with TRBJ1-1; no firm D call. Here the CDR3 reads CASRAWGNTEAFF. For the CDR3, the DNA is TGTGCCAGCAGAGCCTGGGGGAACACTGAAGCTTTCTTT.